Listed below are T cell receptor beta chains from one sample, sequenced in a study of OX40 agonist ivuxolimab in advanced cancers. Using immunoSEQ multiplex PCR, the repertoire was profiled, and TCRdb retains in-frame clones only, with some absent. This repertoire shows fewer than 60,000 clones, around 87% found once; its top ten account for around 1.7%. This specimen consisted of CD4+ or CD8+ T cells sorted from blood, obtained in a trial of the OX40 agonist ivuxolimab. The receptors here all came from an adult with an advanced solid tumor such as melanoma, head and neck, liver or kidney cancer. The CDR3 runs from the conserved cysteine through the conserved F or W. A D gene is named only where the DNA matches it firmly. Expanded clones get a size class; other rows say once, few or many, or leave the size out.

TRBD1,TRBJ1-2,TRBV28,.,CASSSRQGADYGYTF,TGTGCCAGCAGTTCACGACAGGGGGCCGACTATGGCTACACCTTC
.,TRBJ1-4,TRBV6-1,.,CASSEAAWGKLFF,TGTGCCAGCAGTGAGGCGGCCTGGGGGAAACTGTTTTTT
.,TRBJ2-1,TRBV29-1,.,CSVGGGTSYNEQFF,TGCAGCGTTGGTGGCGGGACGTCCTACAATGAGCAGTTCTTC
TRBD1,TRBJ2-7,TRBV27,.,CASSSNRGYHEQYF,TGTGCCAGCAGTAGCAACAGGGGATACCACGAGCAGTACTTC
.,TRBJ1-1,TRBV7-2,.,CASSSRPKLNTEAFF,TGTGCCAGCAGCTCCCGACCTAAGTTGAACACTGAAGCTTTCTTT
.,TRBJ2-2,TRBV18,.,CASSPDTFTGELFF,TGTGCCAGCTCACCGGACACCTTCACCGGGGAGCTGTTTTTT
.,TRBJ1-2,TRBV2,once,CASQVQGLGGYTF,TGTGCCAGCCAAGTGCAGGGTCTAGGTGGCTACACCTTC
.,TRBJ1-1,TRBV18,once,CASSPLVNTEAFF,TGTGCCAGCTCGCCGTTGGTGAACACTGAAGCTTTCTTT
.,TRBJ2-7,TRBV2,.,CASSETGTLYEQYF,TGTGCCAGCAGTGAGACAGGAACCCTCTACGAGCAGTACTTC
.,TRBJ2-3,TRBV15,.,CATSRVQLNTDTQYF,TGTGCCACCAGCAGAGTGCAACTTAACACAGATACGCAGTATTTT
.,TRBJ1-2,TRBV5-1,.,CASSLGQALYGYTF,TGCGCCAGCAGCTTGGGACAGGCCCTCTATGGCTACACCTTC
TRBD1,TRBJ2-7,TRBV18,.,CASSQGTGIYEQYF,TGTGCCAGCTCACAAGGGACAGGGATCTACGAGCAGTACTTC
TRBD1,TRBJ2-2,TRBV28,.,CASRPGQQNTGELFF,TGTGCCAGCAGGCCGGGACAGCAGAACACCGGGGAGCTGTTTTTT
.,TRBJ1-5,TRBV11-2,.,CASSLGIGQPQHF,TGTGCCAGCAGCTTAGGGATCGGACAGCCCCAGCATTTT
.,TRBJ1-2,TRBV10-3,few,CAISRGSLLANYGYTF,TGTGCCATCAGTAGGGGAAGTCTCCTAGCTAACTATGGCTACACCTTC
TRBD1,TRBJ1-4,TRBV5-6,.,CASSSGWTGEFEKLFF,TGTGCCAGCAGCTCCGGATGGACAGGGGAGTTTGAAAAACTGTTTTTT
.,TRBJ2-3,TRBV10-2,.,CASSRGRVGPDTQYF,TGCGCCAGCAGCCGGGGACGAGTCGGCCCAGATACGCAGTATTTT
TRBD2,TRBJ2-2,TRBV10-2,once,CASSKSGGANTGELFF,TGCGCCAGCAGTAAATCGGGGGGGGCGAACACCGGGGAGCTGTTTTTT
.,TRBJ1-4,TRBV5-1,.,CASSLDRATNEKLFF,TGCGCCAGCAGCTTGGACAGGGCCACTAATGAAAAACTGTTTTTT
.,TRBJ1-3,TRBV28,few,CASRKGSGNTIYF,TGTGCCAGCAGAAAGGGCTCTGGAAACACCATATATTTT
.,TRBJ2-1,TRBV18,.,CASSLGTHASNEQFF,TGTGCCAGCTCACTCGGGACGCATGCCTCGAATGAGCAGTTCTTC
.,TRBJ2-7,TRBV7-2,.,CASSIDWSGEQYF,TGTGCCAGCAGCATCGACTGGTCCGGGGAGCAGTACTTC
.,TRBJ1-1,TRBV6-1,.,CASSEGGRSTEAFF,TGTGCCAGCAGTGAAGGGGGACGTAGCACTGAAGCTTTCTTT
.,TRBJ2-2,TRBV5-4,.,CASSYNKLNTGELFF,TGTGCCAGCAGCTACAACAAGTTGAACACCGGGGAGCTGTTTTTT
.,TRBJ2-7,TRBV5-6,few,CASSLPRGEQYF,TGTGCCAGCAGCTTGCCCCGGGGGGAGCAGTACTTC
TRBD1,TRBJ1-4,TRBV15,.,CATSRGTVNEKLFF,TGTGCCACCAGCCGAGGGACAGTGAATGAAAAACTGTTTTTT